A selection of T cell receptor beta chains follows, all from one sample in a study of OX40 agonist ivuxolimab in advanced cancers. Sequencing was performed with immunoSEQ multiplex PCR; in TCRdb, only in-frame clones are kept and a portion is missing. The profile covers about 62,000 clones, with approximately 85% appearing a single time and roughly 1% taken by the ten largest. The sample was CD4+ or CD8+ T cells sorted from blood, taken in a trial of the OX40 agonist ivuxolimab. The receptors were gathered from an adult with an advanced solid tumor such as melanoma, head and neck, liver or kidney cancer. CDR3s leave out the opening cysteine and the closing phenylalanine or tryptophan. Fields, in order: CDR3 protein, V gene.

ASSLNLDQPQH | TRBV7-2
ASSPDPRGSGNTIY | TRBV9
ASFLQGSYEQY | TRBV28
ASGTERRNTIY | TRBV10-2
ASSAAERSPLH | TRBV18
ASSPLGAYNEQF | TRBV19
ASSKAGSVRSSGNTIY | TRBV21-1
ASSGGQGFNEQY | TRBV5-1
ASSYSRGELF | TRBV6-6
ASSIVYDSNQPQH | TRBV19
ASSPASEAYEQY | TRBV7-2
ASKPGQGAWGYT | TRBV6-6
ASSQGPTISEKLF | TRBV16
ASSRSIWRFGTPLNEQF | TRBV5-6
ASSTAYEQY | TRBV7-2
ASSPANSGTEQY | TRBV19
ASSQGQTGMNTEAF | TRBV4-3
ASSVGGGRVSSPLH | TRBV9
ASGGQGEKLF | TRBV6-5
ASSRRDNQETQY | TRBV4-1
ASSDGPASYNEQF | TRBV6-1
AWSVRDMLGEGSYEQY | TRBV30
ASKCGRRGDTQY | TRBV21-1
AWSRYNEQF | TRBV30
ALEGQETQY | TRBV7-9
SVGPSWDRDSTDTQY | TRBV29-1
ASSNVRGEQF | TRBV14
ASSPDSGGPGETQY | TRBV4-1
ARKTGASGNTIY | TRBV7-9
ASSPDSLGNTIY | TRBV14
ASSRTANNEQF | TRBV6-5
AISTQQGDQPQH | TRBV10-3
ASSSQGVSTEAF | TRBV7-9
ASSIWDMTGRGWTQY | TRBV19
ASRPTGPYGYT | TRBV6-4
ASSLVSGGRPRHEQY | TRBV7-9
ASSDEIRGYGYT | TRBV2
ASSISKRGTYT | TRBV19
ASSLGTDDYGYT | TRBV5-5
ASSERPANTEAF | TRBV6-1
ASSQDNRANTEAF | TRBV4-2
ASSLETSNYGYT | TRBV6-1
ASSVGTGDYEQY | TRBV9
ASSGTGVTNTEAF | TRBV9
AWSPRDSQPQH | TRBV30
ASSTRRDFLTDTQY | TRBV27
ASSPRLAGGFYNEQF | TRBV2
ASSTLLDTQY | TRBV27
SGATNEKLF | TRBV29-1
ATSSGLTDTQY | TRBV15
ASSMGQNTEAF | TRBV19
AWSKRVGGQGTEAF | TRBV30
ASQGQGTAGELF | TRBV19
ASSLGLSTDTQY | TRBV5-6
ASSNGRGDTQY | TRBV19
ASSQAGGGQETQY | TRBV11-2